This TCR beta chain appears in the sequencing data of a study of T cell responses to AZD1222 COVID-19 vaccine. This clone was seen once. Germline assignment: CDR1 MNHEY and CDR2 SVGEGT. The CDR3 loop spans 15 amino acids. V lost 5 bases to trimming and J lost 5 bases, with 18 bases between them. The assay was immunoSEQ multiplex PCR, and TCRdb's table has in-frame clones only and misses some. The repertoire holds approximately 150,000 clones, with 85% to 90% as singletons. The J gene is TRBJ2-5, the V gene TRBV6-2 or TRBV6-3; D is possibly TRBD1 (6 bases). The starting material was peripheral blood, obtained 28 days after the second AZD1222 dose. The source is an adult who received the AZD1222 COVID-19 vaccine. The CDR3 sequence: CASSPPGQLRETQYF. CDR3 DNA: TGTGCCAGCAGTCCCCCTGGACAGCTTAGGGAGACCCAGTACTTC.